A single sample is the source of the 15 T cell receptor beta chains below, sequenced in a study of T cells in Graves' hyperthyroidism and ophthalmopathy. RNA transcripts yielded amplified TCR beta CDR3 regions. Using the HTBI primer set, a first-round RT-PCR was run on the TCR CDR3. TCRdb re-analysed the multiplex PCR reads in MiXCR, keeping a single row per CDR3 protein. The profile shows 750,000 to 950,000 distinct CDR3 sequences, 38% of them singletons. Material: blood. These receptors all come from a man aged 18 to 30 with Graves' hyperthyroidism.

A note on this clonotype: Germline is not matched at one junction end, which may reflect a read error. This rearrangement joins TRBV6-1 to TRBJ1-5; D is uncertain. This CDR3 comprises 13 residues. Germline V gives CDR1 MNHNS, CDR2 SASEGT. CDR3 DNA sequence: TGTACCAGCAGTGCGGTCCTCAATCAGCCCCAGCATTTT. Its translation: CTSSAVLNQPQHF.

This clonotype was recorded only once. For the CDR3, the DNA is TGCAGTTCCCCGGGACACGAAGCTTTCTTT. Translation gives CSSPGHEAFF. The chain combines TRBV29-1 with TRBJ1-1, with a tentative D call TRBD1 (6 bases). CDR1 and CDR2 from the germline V gene are SQVTM and ANQGSEA. The CDR3 is 10 residues long.

This clonotype was counted at least ten times. The chain employs TRBV7-8 and TRBJ2-2; D gene unclear. From germline, CDR1 is SGHVS and CDR2 FQNEAQ. The CDR3 runs 15 residues. V dropped 5 bases and J dropped 1 base, with 11 bases sitting between them. The CDR3 spells CASSTVQENTGELFF. CDR3 coding DNA: TGTGCCAGCAGCACTGTGCAGGAGAACACCGGGGAGCTGTTTTTT.

This clonotype was seen at least ten times. A junction boundary mismatches the germline segment, possibly from a read error. CDR3 region: CSVEVGGTAEAFF. The CDR3 DNA is TGCAGCGTCGAAGTGGGAGGGACGGCTGAAGCTTTCTTT. The V gene is TRBV29-1, the J gene TRBJ1-1; D might be TRBD1 (5 bases). This CDR3 contains 13 residues. Per germline, CDR1 SQVTM and CDR2 ANQGSEA.

With regard to this clonotype: With a much larger clone just one base away, this may be a read error. V usage is TRBV10-2 and J usage is TRBJ1-2; D is perhaps TRBD1 (6 bases). The CDR3 contains 11 residues. CDR1 and CDR2 (germline): WSHSY, SAAADI. CDR3 protein: CVSRYRDGYTF. The CDR3 DNA sequence: TGTGTCAGCAGATACAGGGACGGCTACACCTTC.

Regarding this clonotype: Just one base apart from a much larger clone, this may be a read error. The rearrangement joins TRBV10-3 to TRBJ1-2, with a possible D match to TRBD1 (6 bases). The CDR3 runs 12 residues. V was shortened by 10 bases and J by 4 bases, with 13 bases between the two germline ends. The germline V gene encodes CDR1 ENHRY and CDR2 SYGVKD. CDR3 sequence: CATRADSYGYTF. The CDR3 nucleotides read TGTGCCACCAGGGCGGACAGCTATGGCTACACCTTC.

This clonotype was seen only a few times. The J gene is TRBJ1-2, the V gene TRBV12-3 or TRBV12-4; D might be TRBD1 (5 bases). V gave up 3 bases and J gave up 4 bases, with 18 bases separating them. The CDR3 loop spans 16 amino acids. In DNA, the CDR3 is TGTGCCAGCAGTTTCTCCGGGACCCACCGCATCTATGGCTACACCTTC. It codes for CASSFSGTHRIYGYTF.

This clonotype has more than one count but fewer than ten. The chain recombines TRBV7-9 with TRBJ2-7; D gene unclear. V lost 3 bases and J 5 bases, leaving 5 bases between the germline ends. The CDR3 sequence is 11 residues long. CDR1 is SEHNR, CDR2 FQNEAQ, per germline (reference sequence). CDR3 nucleotide sequence: TGTGCCAGCAGCTTTAAGAACGAGCAGTACTTC. Amino acid sequence: CASSFKNEQYF.

The rearrangement uses TRBV10-3 and TRBJ2-5; D gene unclear. Germline CDR1 and CDR2: ENHRY and SYGVKD. There are 12 residues in the CDR3. V lost 5 bases and J 7 bases, leaving 11 bases between the germline ends. Written as DNA, the CDR3 is TGTGCCATCAGTCCTCCTCGGTGGACCCAGTACTTC. The encoded protein is CAISPPRWTQYF.

The chain carries TRBV20-1 and TRBJ1-3, with 10 bases aligning to TRBD1. There are 18 residues in the CDR3. Germline CDR1 is DFQATT and CDR2 is SNEGSKA (reference sequence). The J segment lost 0 bases and the V segment lost 0 bases, leaving 8 bases of the junction unmatched. CDR3 nucleotides: TGCAGTGCTAGAGATCCGGGGACAGGGGCCATCTCTGGAAACACCATATATTTT. The encoded protein is CSARDPGTGAISGNTIYF.

Concerning this clonotype itself: A read error may be the cause here, since a much bigger clone is one base away. The chain recombines TRBV20-1 with TRBJ1-6; D not certain. Germline assignment: CDR1 DFQATT and CDR2 SNEGSKA (reference sequence). The CDR3 consists of 14 residues. Here the CDR3 reads CSARRPLYNSPPHF. In nucleotides, the CDR3 is TGCAGTGCTAGACGACCTTTATATAATTCACCCCCCCACTTT.

For this clonotype: This may come from a read error, since a much larger clone is one base off. The chain employs TRBV10-3 and TRBJ2-7, with D tentatively TRBD2 (5 bases). CDR1 is ENHRY and CDR2 is SYGVKD in the germline V gene. The CDR3 has 14 residues. This CDR3 reads CASSDSGNSYEQYF. The DNA for the CDR3 is TGTGCCAGCAGTGACTCCGGGAACTCCTACGAGCAGTACTTC.

This clonotype was seen repeatedly, ten times or more. This chain uses TRBV9 with TRBJ2-7; 8 nucleotides match TRBD1. The ends lost 4 bases at V and 5 bases at J; junction bases unmatched: 5. Germline V gene sequence: CDR1 SGDLS, CDR2 YYNGEE. The CDR3 loop spans 13 amino acids. The CDR3 DNA reads TGTGCCAGCAGCTTATCAGGGGGCAACGAGCAGTACTTC. This translates into CASSLSGGNEQYF.

This clonotype was seen more than once but under ten times. The chain joins TRBV12-3 or TRBV12-4 to TRBJ1-4, with TRBD1 identical over 12 bases. The CDR3 spans 16 residues. The CDR3 protein is CASGWNLGTGGTGLFF. CDR3 nucleotides: TGTGCTAGTGGTTGGAATCTCGGGACAGGGGGCACGGGACTGTTTTTT.

This chain uses TRBV20-1 with TRBJ2-2; 8 positions agree with TRBD2. The CDR3 covers 16 residues. Germline V gene lookup returns CDR1 DFQATT and CDR2 SNEGSKA (reference sequence). J gave up 5 bases and V 0 bases, and 8 bases lay outside the gene matches. The CDR3 spells CSARDSSGSRTGELFF. CDR3 coding DNA: TGCAGTGCTAGAGATTCCAGCGGGAGTAGAACCGGGGAGCTGTTTTTT.